This T cell receptor (beta chain) came from a study of CD8 T cells in ankylosing spondylitis. Using quantitative 5'-RACE with molecular barcodes, the authors made TCR beta libraries. MiXCR, applied by TCRdb to the 5' RACE reads, yields one record per CDR3 protein. The data hold 450,000 to 550,000 distinct CDR3 sequences, with approximately 5.3% observed a single time. This CDR3 region has 17 residues. J gave up 0 bases and V 1 base, and 4 bases lay outside the gene matches. Per germline, CDR1 LGHNA and CDR2 YSLEER. Whole-study results and caveats: Significant enrichment of disease-linked clones was reported in matched ankylosing spondylitis synovial fluid. The authors found the disease-linked clones to be CD8+ and relatively rare in peripheral blood. Seemingly characteristic of ankylosing spondylitis blood was a TCR beta motif consisting of eight highly homologous variants.

This clonotype was detected ten times or more. Its target is unknown. The chain has TRBV4-3 and TRBJ1-3; TRBD1 aligns across 9 bases. This receptor was identified in a male donor with ankylosing spondylitis. The sequencing sample was made of blood, either unsorted or a sorted T cell fraction (not recorded which). CDR3: CASSQGLGQGSGNTIYF. In nucleotides, the CDR3 is TGCGCCAGCAGCCAAGGTCTGGGACAGGGCTCTGGAAACACCATATATTTT.